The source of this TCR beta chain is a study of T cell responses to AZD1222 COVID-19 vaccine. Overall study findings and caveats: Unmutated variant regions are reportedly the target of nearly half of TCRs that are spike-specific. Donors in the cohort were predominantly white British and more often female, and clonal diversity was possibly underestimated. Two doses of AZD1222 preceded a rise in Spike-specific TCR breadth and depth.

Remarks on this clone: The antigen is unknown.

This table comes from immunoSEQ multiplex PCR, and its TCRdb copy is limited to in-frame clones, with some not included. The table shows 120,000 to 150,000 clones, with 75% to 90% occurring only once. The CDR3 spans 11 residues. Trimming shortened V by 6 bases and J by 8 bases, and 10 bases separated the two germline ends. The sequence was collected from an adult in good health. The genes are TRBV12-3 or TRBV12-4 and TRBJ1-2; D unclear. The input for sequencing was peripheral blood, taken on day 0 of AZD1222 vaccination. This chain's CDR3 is CASSYFGGYTF. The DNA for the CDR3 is TGTGCCAGCAGCTACTTTGGGGGCTACACCTTC.